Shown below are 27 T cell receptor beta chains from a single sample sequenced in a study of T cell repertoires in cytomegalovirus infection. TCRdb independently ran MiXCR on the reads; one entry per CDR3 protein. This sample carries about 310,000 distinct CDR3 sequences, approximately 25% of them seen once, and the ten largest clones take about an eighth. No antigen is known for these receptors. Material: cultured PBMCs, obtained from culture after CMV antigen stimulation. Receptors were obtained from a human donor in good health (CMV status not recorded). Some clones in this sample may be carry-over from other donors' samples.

The CDR3 DNA sequence: TGTGCCACCCAGCGGGGAAATGAGCAGTTCTTC. Its protein is CATQRGNEQFF. V is TRBV12-3 or TRBV12-4 and J is TRBJ2-1, with 7 bases lining up with TRBD2. Trimming took 10 bases from V and 7 from J; bases not matched to a gene: 4. CDR3 length: 11 amino acids.

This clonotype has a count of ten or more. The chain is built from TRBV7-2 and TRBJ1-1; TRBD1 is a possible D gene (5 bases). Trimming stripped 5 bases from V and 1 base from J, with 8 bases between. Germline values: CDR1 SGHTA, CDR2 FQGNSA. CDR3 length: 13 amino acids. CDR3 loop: CASSQDRNTEAFF. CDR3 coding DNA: TGTGCCAGCAGCCAAGACAGGAACACTGAAGCTTTCTTT.

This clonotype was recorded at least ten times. The CDR3 sequence is CASSAGRIPYEQYF. The CDR3 DNA reads TGTGCCAGCAGCGCCGGACGGATTCCATACGAGCAGTACTTC. The V call is TRBV7-8, the J call TRBJ2-7, with D unclear. The CDR3 is 14 amino acids. Germline-derived CDR1 and CDR2 are SGHVS and FQNEAQ. Trimming cost V 5 bases and J 4 bases, with 15 bases left between them.

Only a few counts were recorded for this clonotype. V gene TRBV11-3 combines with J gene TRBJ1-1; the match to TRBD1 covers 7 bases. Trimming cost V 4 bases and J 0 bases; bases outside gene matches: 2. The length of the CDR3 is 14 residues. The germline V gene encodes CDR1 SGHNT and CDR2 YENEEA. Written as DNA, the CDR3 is TGTGCCAGCAGCTGGACAGGTATGAACACTGAAGCTTTCTTT. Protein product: CASSWTGMNTEAFF.

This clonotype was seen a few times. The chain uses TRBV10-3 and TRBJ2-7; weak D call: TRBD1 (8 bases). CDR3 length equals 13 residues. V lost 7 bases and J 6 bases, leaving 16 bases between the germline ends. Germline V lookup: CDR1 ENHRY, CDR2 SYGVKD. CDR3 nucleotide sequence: TGTGCCATCACCCCGGACAGGGAGGGCGAGCAGTACTTC. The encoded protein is CAITPDREGEQYF.

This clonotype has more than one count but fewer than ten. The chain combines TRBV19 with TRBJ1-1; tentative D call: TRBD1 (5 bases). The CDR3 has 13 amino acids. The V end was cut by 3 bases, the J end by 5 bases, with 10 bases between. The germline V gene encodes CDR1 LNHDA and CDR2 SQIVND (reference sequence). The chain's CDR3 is CASSMSGRTEAFF. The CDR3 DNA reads TGTGCCAGTAGTATGTCGGGGCGGACTGAAGCTTTCTTT.

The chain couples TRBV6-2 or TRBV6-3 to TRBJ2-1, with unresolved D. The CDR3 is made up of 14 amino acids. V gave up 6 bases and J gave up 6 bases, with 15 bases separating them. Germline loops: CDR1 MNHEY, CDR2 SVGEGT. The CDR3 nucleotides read TGTGCCAGCAGCCTGTTGGGAAGCCGCAATGAGCAGTTCTTC. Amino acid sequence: CASSLLGSRNEQFF.

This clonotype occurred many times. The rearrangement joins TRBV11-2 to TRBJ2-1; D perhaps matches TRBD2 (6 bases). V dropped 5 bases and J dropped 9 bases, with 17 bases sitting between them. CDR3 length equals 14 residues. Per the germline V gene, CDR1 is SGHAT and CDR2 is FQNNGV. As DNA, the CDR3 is TGTGCCAGCAGCCCGGGACTGTCCCACCGTGAGCAGTTCTTC. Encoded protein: CASSPGLSHREQFF.

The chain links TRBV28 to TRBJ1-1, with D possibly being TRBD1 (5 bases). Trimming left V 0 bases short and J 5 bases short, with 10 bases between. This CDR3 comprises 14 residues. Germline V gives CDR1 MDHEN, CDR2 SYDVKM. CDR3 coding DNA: TGTGCCAGCAGTTTATGGCAGGGAAGGACTGAAGCTTTCTTT. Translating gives CASSLWQGRTEAFF.

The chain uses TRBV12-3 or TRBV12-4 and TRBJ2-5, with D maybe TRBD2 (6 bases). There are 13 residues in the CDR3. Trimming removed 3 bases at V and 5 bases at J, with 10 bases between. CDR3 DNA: TGTGCCAGCAGTTTTGCAGGGAGGGAGACCCAGTACTTC. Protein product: CASSFAGRETQYF.

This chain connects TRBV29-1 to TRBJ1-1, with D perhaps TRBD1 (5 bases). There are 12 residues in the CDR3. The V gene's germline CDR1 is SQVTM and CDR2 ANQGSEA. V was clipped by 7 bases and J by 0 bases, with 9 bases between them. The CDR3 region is CSAGLMNTEAFF. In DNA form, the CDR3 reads TGCAGCGCGGGACTGATGAACACTGAAGCTTTCTTT.

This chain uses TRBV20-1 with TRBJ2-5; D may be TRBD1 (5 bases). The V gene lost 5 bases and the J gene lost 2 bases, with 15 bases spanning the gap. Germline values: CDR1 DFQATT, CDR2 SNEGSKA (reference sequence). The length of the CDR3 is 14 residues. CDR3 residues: CSASLGHAQETQYF. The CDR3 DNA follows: TGCAGTGCTTCGCTCGGACACGCTCAAGAGACCCAGTACTTC.

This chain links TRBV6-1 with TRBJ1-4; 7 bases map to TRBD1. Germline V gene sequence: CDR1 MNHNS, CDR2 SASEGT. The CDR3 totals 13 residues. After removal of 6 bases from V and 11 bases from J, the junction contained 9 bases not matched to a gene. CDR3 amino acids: CASSRDRLKKLFF. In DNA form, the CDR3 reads TGTGCCAGCAGCCGGGACAGACTAAAGAAACTGTTTTTT.

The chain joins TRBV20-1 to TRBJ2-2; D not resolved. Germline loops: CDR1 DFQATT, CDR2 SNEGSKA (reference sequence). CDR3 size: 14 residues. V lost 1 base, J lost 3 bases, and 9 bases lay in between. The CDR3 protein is CSARGAGHTGELFF. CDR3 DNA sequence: TGCAGTGCTAGAGGGGCCGGTCACACCGGGGAGCTGTTTTTT.

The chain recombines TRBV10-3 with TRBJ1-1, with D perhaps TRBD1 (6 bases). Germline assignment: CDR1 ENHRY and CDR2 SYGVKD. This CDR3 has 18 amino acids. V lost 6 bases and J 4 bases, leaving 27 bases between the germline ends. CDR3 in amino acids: CAIREEEIPGHGFTEAFF. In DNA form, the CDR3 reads TGTGCCATCAGAGAAGAAGAAATCCCGGGACACGGCTTCACTGAAGCTTTCTTT.

CDR3 nucleotides: TGTGCCAGCAGCCAACCCGGGACAGGGGCTTATGGCTACACCTTC. Residues: CASSQPGTGAYGYTF. The chain carries TRBV14 and TRBJ1-2; 10 bases align to TRBD1. Unmatched junction bases numbered 5, after V lost 2 bases and J lost 5 bases. There are 15 residues in the CDR3. Germline loops: CDR1 SGHDN, CDR2 FVKESK.

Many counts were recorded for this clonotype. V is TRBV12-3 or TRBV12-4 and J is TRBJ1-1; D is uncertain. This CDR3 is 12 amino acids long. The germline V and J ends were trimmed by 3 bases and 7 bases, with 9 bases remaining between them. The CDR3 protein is CASSLAGYEAFF. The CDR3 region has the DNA TGTGCCAGCAGTTTGGCCGGCTATGAAGCTTTCTTT.

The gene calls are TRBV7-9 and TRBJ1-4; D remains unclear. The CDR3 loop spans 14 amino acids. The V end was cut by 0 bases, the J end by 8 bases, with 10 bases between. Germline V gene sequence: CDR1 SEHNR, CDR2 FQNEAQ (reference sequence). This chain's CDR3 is CASSLATTAEKLFF. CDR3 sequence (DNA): TGTGCCAGCAGCTTAGCCACAACCGCGGAAAAACTGTTTTTT. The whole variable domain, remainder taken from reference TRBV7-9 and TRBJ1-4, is DTGVSQNPRHKITKRGQNVTFRCDPISEHNRLYWYRQTLGQGPEFLTYFQNEAQLEKSRLLSDRFSAERPKGSFSTLEIQRTEQGDSAMYLCASSLATTAEKLFFGSGTQLSVL.

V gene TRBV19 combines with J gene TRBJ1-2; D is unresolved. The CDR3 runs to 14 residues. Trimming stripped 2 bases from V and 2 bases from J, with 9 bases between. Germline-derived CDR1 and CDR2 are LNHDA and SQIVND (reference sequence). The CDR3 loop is CASSIFGENYGYTF. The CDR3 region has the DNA TGTGCCAGTAGTATATTTGGCGAAAACTATGGCTACACCTTC.

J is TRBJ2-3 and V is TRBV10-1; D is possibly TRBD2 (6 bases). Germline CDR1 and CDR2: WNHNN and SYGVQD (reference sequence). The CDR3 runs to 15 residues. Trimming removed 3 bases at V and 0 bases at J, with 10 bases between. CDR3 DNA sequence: TGCGCCAGCAGTGATCCGGCGGGGAGCACAGATACGCAGTATTTT. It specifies CASSDPAGSTDTQYF.

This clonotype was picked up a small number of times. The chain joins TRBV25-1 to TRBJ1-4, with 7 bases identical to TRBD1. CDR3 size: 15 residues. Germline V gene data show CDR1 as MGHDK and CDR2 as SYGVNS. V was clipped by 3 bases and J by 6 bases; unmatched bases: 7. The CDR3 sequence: CASSDLRGLDEKLFF. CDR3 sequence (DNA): TGTGCCAGCAGTGACCTCAGGGGGTTGGATGAAAAACTGTTTTTT.

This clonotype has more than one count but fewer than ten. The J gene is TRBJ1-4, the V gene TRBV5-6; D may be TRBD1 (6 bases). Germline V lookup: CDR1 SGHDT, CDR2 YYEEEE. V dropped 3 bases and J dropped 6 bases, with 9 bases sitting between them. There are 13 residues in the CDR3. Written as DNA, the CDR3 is TGTGCCAGCAGCTCTGGGGGCTATGAAAAACTGTTTTTT. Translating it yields CASSSGGYEKLFF.

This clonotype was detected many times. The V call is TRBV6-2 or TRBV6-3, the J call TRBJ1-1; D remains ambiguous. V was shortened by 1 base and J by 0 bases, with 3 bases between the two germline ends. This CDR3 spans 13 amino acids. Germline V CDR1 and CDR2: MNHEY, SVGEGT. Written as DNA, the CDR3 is TGTGCCAGCAGTTACTGGGTGAACACTGAAGCTTTCTTT. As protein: CASSYWVNTEAFF.

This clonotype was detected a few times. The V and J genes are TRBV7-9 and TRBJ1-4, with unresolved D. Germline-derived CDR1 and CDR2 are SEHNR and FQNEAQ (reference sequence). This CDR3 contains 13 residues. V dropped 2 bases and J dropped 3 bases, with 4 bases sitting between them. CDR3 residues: CASSLLPNEKLFF. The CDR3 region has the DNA TGTGCCAGCAGCTTACTACCTAATGAAAAACTGTTTTTT.

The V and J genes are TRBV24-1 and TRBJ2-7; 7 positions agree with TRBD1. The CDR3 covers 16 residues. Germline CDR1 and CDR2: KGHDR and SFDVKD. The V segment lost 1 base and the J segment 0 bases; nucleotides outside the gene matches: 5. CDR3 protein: CATSDFSGQSSYEQYF. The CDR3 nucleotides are TGTGCCACCAGTGATTTTTCGGGACAGTCCTCCTACGAGCAGTACTTC.

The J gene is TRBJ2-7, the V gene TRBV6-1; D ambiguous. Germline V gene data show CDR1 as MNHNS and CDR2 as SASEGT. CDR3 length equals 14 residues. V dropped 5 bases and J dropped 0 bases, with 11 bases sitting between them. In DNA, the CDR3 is TGTGCCAGCAGTCAAAATGGATACTCCTACGAGCAGTACTTC. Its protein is CASSQNGYSYEQYF.

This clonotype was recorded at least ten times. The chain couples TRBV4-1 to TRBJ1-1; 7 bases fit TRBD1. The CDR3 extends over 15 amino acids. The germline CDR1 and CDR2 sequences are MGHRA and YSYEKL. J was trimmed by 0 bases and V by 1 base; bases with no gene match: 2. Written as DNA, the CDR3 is TGCGCCAGCAGCCAAGTGGGACAGATGAACACTGAAGCTTTCTTT. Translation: CASSQVGQMNTEAFF.